This T cell receptor (beta chain) was retrieved from a study of T cells in tuberculosis. Across the study: The T cells targeted glucose monomycolate, a mycobacterial lipid, via CD1B. Whole-study findings and limits: Classification accuracy was 87% (AUROC over 0.85) with the GMM-specific repertoire. Selection depended on which cryopreserved specimens were available.

Tuberculin skin test and IGRA determined adolescents' latent tuberculosis status at entry. This CDR3 contains 16 residues. Unmatched junction bases numbered 9, after V lost 3 bases and J lost 4 bases. Germline V gene data show CDR1 as MGHDK and CDR2 as SYGVNS. As regards this clone: Its cognate antigen is unknown.

Some clones are missing from TCRdb's copy, which holds only in-frame ones; the method was immunoSEQ multiplex PCR. The sample lists around 26,000 clones, about 95% occurring once. This receptor was taken from a donor aged 10 to 29 with latent tuberculosis or without tuberculosis infection. The sample consisted of PBMCs. J is TRBJ1-3 and V is TRBV25-1; 7 bases map to TRBD1. The CDR3 protein is CASSDPGQPFGNTIYF. CDR3 sequence (DNA): TGTGCCAGCAGTGACCCGGGACAGCCCTTCGGAAACACCATATATTTT.